Listed below are T cell receptor beta chains from one sample, sequenced in a study of response to subunit inactivated influenza vaccine. TCRdb reprocessed the RT-PCR reads via MiXCR and lists one record per CDR3 protein. The sample shows 150,000 or so distinct CDR3 sequences, approximately 10% of them seen only once. Specimen: non-naive T cells sorted from PBMCs, collected roughly 45 days after vaccination. The receptor source for this set is a man aged 45 to 65 who received an inactivated influenza vaccine. Each CDR3 is given with its conserved first and last residue. The order of the fields is D gene, clone size, V gene, J gene, CDR3 DNA, CDR3 protein. A D gene is named only where the DNA matches it firmly. Size tells how often a clone was seen (once, few, many) or the class of an expanded clone, and some rows leave it out.

d_gene: -
abundance: many
v_gene: TRBV5-1
j_gene: TRBJ2-7
CDR3nt: TGCGCCAGCAGCTATTTATCCGAGCAGTACTTC
CDR3aa: CASSYLSEQYF

d_gene: TRBD1
abundance: many
v_gene: TRBV29-1
j_gene: TRBJ1-2
CDR3nt: TGCAGCGTGAGGGGGACAGGCAACTATGGCTACACCTTC
CDR3aa: CSVRGTGNYGYTF

d_gene: -
abundance: many
v_gene: TRBV5-1
j_gene: TRBJ2-2
CDR3nt: TGCGCCAGCAGTGTCAGGGCAGACACCGGGGAGCTGTTTTTT
CDR3aa: CASSVRADTGELFF

d_gene: TRBD2
abundance: -
v_gene: TRBV4-2
j_gene: TRBJ2-1
CDR3nt: TGTGCCAGCAGCCAAGACGGACTAGCAGGTGAGCAGTTCTTC
CDR3aa: CASSQDGLAGEQFF

d_gene: -
abundance: few
v_gene: TRBV12-5
j_gene: TRBJ2-5
CDR3nt: TGTGCTAGTGCTTTGCAATCGCCAGGGTTCCGGGGGACCCAGTACTTC
CDR3aa: CASALQSPGFRGTQYF

d_gene: TRBD2
abundance: few
v_gene: TRBV5-1
j_gene: TRBJ2-5
CDR3nt: TGCGCCAGCAGCTTGGCTCCGGGAGGCGAGACCCAGTACTTC
CDR3aa: CASSLAPGGETQYF

d_gene: -
abundance: -
v_gene: TRBV6-1
j_gene: TRBJ2-2
CDR3nt: TGTGCCAGCAAAAAGACAGGAACAAACACCGGGGAGCTGTTTTTT
CDR3aa: CASKKTGTNTGELFF

d_gene: -
abundance: few
v_gene: TRBV28
j_gene: TRBJ2-7
CDR3nt: TGTGCCAGCAGTGAAGGACAGAGACTCTACGAGCAGTACTTC
CDR3aa: CASSEGQRLYEQYF

d_gene: -
abundance: few
v_gene: TRBV15
j_gene: TRBJ2-5
CDR3nt: TGTGCCACCAGCAGAGGCCGGACGGGAGAGACCCAGTACTTC
CDR3aa: CATSRGRTGETQYF

d_gene: TRBD2
abundance: -
v_gene: TRBV20-1
j_gene: TRBJ2-7
CDR3nt: TGCAGTGCTAGATCGCGCAGTAGCGGGGGCCGCCCCTACGAGCAGTACTTC
CDR3aa: CSARSRSSGGRPYEQYF

d_gene: TRBD1
abundance: many
v_gene: TRBV2
j_gene: TRBJ1-2
CDR3nt: TGTGCCAGCAGTGGGGACAGGGGCAATGGCTACACCTTC
CDR3aa: CASSGDRGNGYTF

d_gene: -
abundance: -
v_gene: TRBV5-6
j_gene: TRBJ1-1
CDR3nt: TGTGCCAGCAGAACCCGCCCGGGGACAACCTTAAGAGCTGAAGCTTTCTTT
CDR3aa: CASRTRPGTTLRAEAFF

d_gene: TRBD2
abundance: many
v_gene: TRBV5-1
j_gene: TRBJ2-1
CDR3nt: TGCGCCAGCAGGGGGACTAGCGGGGTGAACAATGAGCAGTTCTTC
CDR3aa: CASRGTSGVNNEQFF

d_gene: -
abundance: -
v_gene: TRBV6-4
j_gene: TRBJ2-7
CDR3nt: TGTGCCAGCAGTGAATCCCGGTCCTCCGCTGAGCAGTACTTC
CDR3aa: CASSESRSSAEQYF

d_gene: -
abundance: -
v_gene: TRBV6-5
j_gene: TRBJ1-2
CDR3nt: TGTGCCAGCAGTTACTCCGGGCAGGAGGGCTACACCTTC
CDR3aa: CASSYSGQEGYTF

d_gene: TRBD1
abundance: few
v_gene: TRBV5-5
j_gene: TRBJ2-5
CDR3nt: TGTGCCAGCAGCAGTGACAGGGGGCGTGGAGAGACCCAGTACTTC
CDR3aa: CASSSDRGRGETQYF